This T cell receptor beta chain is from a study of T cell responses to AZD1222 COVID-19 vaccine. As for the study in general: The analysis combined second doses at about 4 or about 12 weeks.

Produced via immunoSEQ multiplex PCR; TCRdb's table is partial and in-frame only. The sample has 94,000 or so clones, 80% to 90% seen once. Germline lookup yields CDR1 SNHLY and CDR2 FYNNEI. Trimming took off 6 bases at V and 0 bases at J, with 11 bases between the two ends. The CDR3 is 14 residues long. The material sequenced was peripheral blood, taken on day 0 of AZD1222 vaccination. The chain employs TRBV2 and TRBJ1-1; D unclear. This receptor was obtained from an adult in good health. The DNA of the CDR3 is TGTGCCAGCAGCCCCACGACTTTGAACACTGAAGCTTTCTTT. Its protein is CASSPTTLNTEAFF.